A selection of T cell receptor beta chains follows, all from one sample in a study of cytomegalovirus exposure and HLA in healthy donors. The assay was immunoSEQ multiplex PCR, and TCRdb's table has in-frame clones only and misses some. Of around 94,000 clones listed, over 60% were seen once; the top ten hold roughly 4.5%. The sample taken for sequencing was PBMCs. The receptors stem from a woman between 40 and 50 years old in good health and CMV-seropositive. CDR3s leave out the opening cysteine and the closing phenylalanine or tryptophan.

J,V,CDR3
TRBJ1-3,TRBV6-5,ASSPRTPGNTIY
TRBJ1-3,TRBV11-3,ASSPGQGPGNTIY
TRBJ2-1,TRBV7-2,ASSLTVGEEDEQF
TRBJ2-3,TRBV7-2,ASSLGPLAVDTQY
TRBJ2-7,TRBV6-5,ASSRGTTYEQY
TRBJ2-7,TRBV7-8,ASSLGGSGRSDTYEQY
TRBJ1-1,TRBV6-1,ASSVPGFTEAF
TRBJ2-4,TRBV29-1,RWGDRVSGKNIQY
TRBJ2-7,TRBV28,ASSHLAGGYEQY
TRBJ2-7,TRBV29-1,SGVSDTYEQY
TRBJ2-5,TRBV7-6,ASSKGQGQETQY
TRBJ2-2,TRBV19,ASSRRGTGANTGELF
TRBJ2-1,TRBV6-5,ASSLEGGGNEQF
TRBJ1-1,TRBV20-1,SARRNTEAF
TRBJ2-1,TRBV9,ASSVVGGGLEGRNEQF
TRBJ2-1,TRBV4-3,ASSQSQASGRADEQF
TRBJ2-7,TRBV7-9,SSSLDGGTSGHSYEQY
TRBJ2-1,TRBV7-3,ASSPQTSGNNEQF
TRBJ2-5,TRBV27,ASKKMVGQQETQY
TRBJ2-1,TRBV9,ASSVAQAGGEQF
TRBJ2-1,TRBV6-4,ASSDLPGQANEQF
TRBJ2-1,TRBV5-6,ASSLGLAGGGPYNEQF
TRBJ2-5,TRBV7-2,ASSLFGETQY
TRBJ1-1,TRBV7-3,ASSQNQDTEAF
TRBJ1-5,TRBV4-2,ASSQDRGQSQH
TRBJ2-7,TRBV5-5,ASSSGTFSYEQY
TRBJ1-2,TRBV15,ATSRAGQGDGYT
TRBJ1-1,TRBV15,ATSRKTGVGGTEAF
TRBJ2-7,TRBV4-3,ASSHGWEQY
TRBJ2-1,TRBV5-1,ASSLIAGGYNEQF
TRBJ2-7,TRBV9,ASSVYPSDSLSSYEQY
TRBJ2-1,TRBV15,ATWTGASYNEQF
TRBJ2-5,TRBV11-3,ASSLWGGGTGLETQY
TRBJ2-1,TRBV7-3,ASSLRAGIYNEQF
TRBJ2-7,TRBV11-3,ASSLGASREVPSYEQY
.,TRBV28,ASSSITSAEQY
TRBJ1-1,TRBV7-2,ASSSSPVDRGQNTEAF
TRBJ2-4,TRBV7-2,ASSPSPNQAIQY
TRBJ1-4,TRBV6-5,ASSPAGQGWEKLF
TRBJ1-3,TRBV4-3,ASSQEVDRISGNTIY